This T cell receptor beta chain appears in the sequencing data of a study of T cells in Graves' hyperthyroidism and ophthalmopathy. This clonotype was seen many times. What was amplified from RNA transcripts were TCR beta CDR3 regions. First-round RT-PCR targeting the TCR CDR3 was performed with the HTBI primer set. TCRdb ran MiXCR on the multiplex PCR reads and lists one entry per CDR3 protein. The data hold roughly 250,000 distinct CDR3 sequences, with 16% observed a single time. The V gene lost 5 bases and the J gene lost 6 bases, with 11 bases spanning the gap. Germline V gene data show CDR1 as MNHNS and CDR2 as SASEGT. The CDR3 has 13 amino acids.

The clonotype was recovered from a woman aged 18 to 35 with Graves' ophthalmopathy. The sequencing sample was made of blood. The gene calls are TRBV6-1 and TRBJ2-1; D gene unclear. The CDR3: CASSYPSPNEQFF. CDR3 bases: TGTGCCAGCAGTTATCCCAGCCCCAATGAGCAGTTCTTC.